The 11 T cell receptor beta chains listed next were all sequenced from one sample in a study of cytomegalovirus exposure and HLA in healthy donors. PCR used 60 Vbeta primers and 13 Jbeta primers. Sequencing used immunoSEQ multiplex PCR; TCRdb keeps in-frame clones, though not all of them. The table includes around 86,000 clones, around 79% detected once. Source material: PBMCs. The source is a female donor in good health and CMV-seronegative.

The chain combines TRBV18 with TRBJ2-3; 9 bases fit TRBD1. In germline, CDR1 is KGHSH, CDR2 LQKENI. The CDR3 covers 14 residues. With 5 bases clipped from V and 3 bases from J, the junction kept 3 bases outside the gene matches. This CDR3 is CASSTGTGTDTQYF. In nucleotides, the CDR3 is TGTGCCAGCTCAACCGGGACAGGGACAGATACGCAGTATTTT.

V usage is TRBV10-1 and J usage is TRBJ2-5, with D possibly being TRBD2 (6 bases). CDR3 size: 13 residues. Germline V lookup: CDR1 WNHNN, CDR2 SYGVQD (reference sequence). Between the trimmed V and J ends, which lost 5 bases and 5 bases, there was a span of 12 bases. CDR3 amino acids: CASSQAGPETQYF. For the CDR3, the DNA is TGCGCCAGCAGTCAAGCGGGTCCGGAGACCCAGTACTTC.

The chain joins TRBV6-4 to TRBJ2-1; 10 positions agree with TRBD1. CDR3 length: 16 amino acids. Germline V gene sequence: CDR1 MRHNA, CDR2 SNTAGT. The junction had 7 bases not matched to a gene; V was cut back by 0 bases and J by 8 bases. The CDR3 protein is CASSDSVGQGSDEQFF. The CDR3 nucleotides read TGTGCCAGCAGTGACTCGGTGGGACAGGGGAGCGATGAGCAGTTCTTC.

The chain joins TRBV19 to TRBJ1-1, with D unresolved. The V end lost 6 bases, the J end lost 3 bases, and 14 bases lay between the germline ends. Germline loops: CDR1 LNHDA, CDR2 SQIVND (reference sequence). The CDR3 runs to 14 residues. The CDR3 reads CASSRFRGDTEAFF. For the CDR3, the DNA is TGTGCCAGTAGCCGATTCCGAGGAGACACTGAAGCTTTCTTT.

CDR3 protein: CASSLAQGTEAFF. CDR3 DNA sequence: TGTGCCAGCAGCTTAGCCCAGGGCACCGAAGCTTTCTTT. The V gene is TRBV7-8, the J gene TRBJ1-1, with TRBD1 as a possible D gene (5 bases). This CDR3 is built from 13 residues. Germline V CDR1 and CDR2: SGHVS, FQNEAQ. The germline V and J ends were trimmed by 0 bases and 8 bases, with 10 bases remaining between them.

CDR3 bases: TGTGCCAGCAGCTCCTTTTTTCGGGGGAGGGGTTTATATGAGCAGTTCTTC. It is translated as CASSSFFRGRGLYEQFF. The chain uses TRBV11-2 and TRBJ2-1; 7 positions match TRBD2. The CDR3 extends over 17 amino acids. V lost 4 bases to trimming and J lost 8 bases; unmatched junction nucleotides: 17. Germline loops: CDR1 SGHAT, CDR2 FQNNGV.

This clone was picked up a small number of times. The genes are TRBV7-9 and TRBJ2-1, with 15 bases matching TRBD2. Germline CDR1 reads SEHNR; CDR2 reads FQNEAQ (reference sequence). V was clipped by 4 bases and J by 5 bases; unmatched bases: 6. This CDR3 is 17 amino acids long. The DNA for the CDR3 is TGTGCCAGCAGCTCCGGACTAGCGGGAGGGCCTCACAATGAGCAGTTCTTC. Residues: CASSSGLAGGPHNEQFF.

This clone has just one count. V is TRBV7-6 and J is TRBJ2-7; 12 bases align to TRBD1. The V and J ends lost 5 bases and 0 bases, in that order; junction bases with no gene match: 2. The CDR3 sequence is 15 residues long. Per the germline V gene, CDR1 is SGHVS and CDR2 is FNYEAQ. The CDR3 DNA follows: TGTGCCAGCAGCCCGGGACAGGGGGCCTCCTACGAGCAGTACTTC. Its translation: CASSPGQGASYEQYF.

A few counts support this clone. The rearrangement links TRBV18 to TRBJ2-7; 11 positions agree with TRBD1. Per the germline V gene, CDR1 is KGHSH and CDR2 is LQKENI. The CDR3 loop spans 18 amino acids. The J segment lost 3 bases and the V segment lost 1 base, leaving 11 bases of the junction unmatched. The DNA for the CDR3 is TGTGCCAGCTCACCACTTGCTCCGGGACAGGGGGTTCGCTACGAGCAGTACTTC. It codes for CASSPLAPGQGVRYEQYF.

V and J are TRBV7-9 and TRBJ2-1; maybe TRBD2 (6 bases). Trimming cost V 5 bases and J 2 bases, with 13 bases left between them. Germline V gene lookup returns CDR1 SEHNR and CDR2 FQNEAQ (reference sequence). This CDR3 is built from 15 residues. The chain's CDR3 is CASSHQGGTYNEQFF. The CDR3 bases are TGTGCCAGCAGCCATCAGGGCGGGACCTACAATGAGCAGTTCTTC.

The chain has TRBV7-8 and TRBJ2-1; TRBD2 matches at 13 bases. The trim removed 5 bases at V and 8 bases at J, leaving 9 bases unmatched. The CDR3 is 16 amino acids. The germline V gene has CDR1 SGHVS and CDR2 FQNEAQ. CDR3 DNA sequence: TGTGCCAGCAGCAAATCAGGACTAGCGGGAGTATATGAGCAGTTCTTC. Encoded protein: CASSKSGLAGVYEQFF.